The text below deals with one TCR beta chain. Its specificity is unknown. Germline values: CDR1 SGDLS, CDR2 YYNGEE. The CDR3 is made up of 14 amino acids. Trimming took 5 bases from V and 2 from J, leaving 14 bases between them. This specimen comes from a study of cytomegalovirus exposure and HLA in healthy donors. The method was immunoSEQ multiplex PCR; TCRdb's version includes in-frame clones alone and lacks a portion of them. This table has tens of thousands of clones, approximately 88% appearing once. Donors were drawn from the approximately 120-subject validation cohort, separate from the roughly 700-subject first cohort. Whole-study findings and limits: The study listed some 160 cytomegalovirus-associated TCR beta chains. That first-cohort TCR clusters tended to co-occur in the 90 to 150 validation repertoires was found in a later analysis.

V and J are TRBV9 and TRBJ2-7, with D possibly matching TRBD2 (7 bases). Input material: PBMCs. The clonotype originates from a young woman in good health and CMV-seropositive. CDR3 region: CASSRGGQAYEQYF. The CDR3 nucleotides are TGTGCCAGCAGTAGGGGGGGACAAGCCTACGAGCAGTACTTC.